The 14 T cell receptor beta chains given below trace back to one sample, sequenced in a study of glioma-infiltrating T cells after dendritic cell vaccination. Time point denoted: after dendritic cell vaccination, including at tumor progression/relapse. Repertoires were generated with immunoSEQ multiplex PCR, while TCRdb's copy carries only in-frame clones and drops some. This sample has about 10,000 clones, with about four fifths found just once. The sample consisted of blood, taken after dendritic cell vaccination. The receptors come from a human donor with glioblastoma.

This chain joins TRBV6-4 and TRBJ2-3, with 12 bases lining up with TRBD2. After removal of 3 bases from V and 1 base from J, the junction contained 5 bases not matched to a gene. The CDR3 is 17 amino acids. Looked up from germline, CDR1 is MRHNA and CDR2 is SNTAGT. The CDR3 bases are TGTGCCAGCAGTGAGCTAGCGGGAGGGCCGGGCACAGATACGCAGTATTTT. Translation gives CASSELAGGPGTDTQYF.

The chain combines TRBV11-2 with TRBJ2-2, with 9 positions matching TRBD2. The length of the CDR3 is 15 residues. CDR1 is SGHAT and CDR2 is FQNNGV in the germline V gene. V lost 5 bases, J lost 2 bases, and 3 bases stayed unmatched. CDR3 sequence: CASSQGLANTGELFF. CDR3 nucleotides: TGTGCCAGCAGCCAGGGACTAGCCAACACCGGGGAGCTGTTTTTT.

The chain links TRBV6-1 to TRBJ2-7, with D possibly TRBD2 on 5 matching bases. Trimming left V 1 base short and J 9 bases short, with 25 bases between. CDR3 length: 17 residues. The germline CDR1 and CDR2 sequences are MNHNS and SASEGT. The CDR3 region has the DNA TGTGCCAGCAGTGAAGTGCCGGGATTTCTACGAGTACAGAGGCAGTACTTC. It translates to CASSEVPGFLRVQRQYF.

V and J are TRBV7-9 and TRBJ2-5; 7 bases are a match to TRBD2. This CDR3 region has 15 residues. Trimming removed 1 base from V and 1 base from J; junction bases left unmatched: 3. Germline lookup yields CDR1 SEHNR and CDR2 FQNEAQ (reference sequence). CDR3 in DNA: TGTGCCAGCAGCTTAGAAGCGGGACCCCAAGAGACCCAGTACTTC. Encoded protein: CASSLEAGPQETQYF.

CDR3 DNA: TGTGCCAGCAGCCCGTTGCGTCCGGGACAAAAATCCTACGAGCAGTACTTC. Amino acid sequence: CASSPLRPGQKSYEQYF. V and J are TRBV7-8 and TRBJ2-7; TRBD1 is a possible D gene (6 bases). Germline-derived CDR1 and CDR2 are SGHVS and FQNEAQ. The ends were cut back, 5 bases at V and 1 base at J, with 21 bases in the middle. The CDR3 runs to 17 residues.

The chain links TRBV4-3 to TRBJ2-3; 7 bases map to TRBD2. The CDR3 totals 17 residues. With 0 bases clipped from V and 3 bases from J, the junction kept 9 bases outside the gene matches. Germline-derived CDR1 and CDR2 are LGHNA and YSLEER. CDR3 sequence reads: CASSQDLGGRGTDTQYF. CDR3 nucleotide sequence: TGCGCCAGCAGCCAAGATCTAGGCGGGAGAGGGACAGATACGCAGTATTTT.

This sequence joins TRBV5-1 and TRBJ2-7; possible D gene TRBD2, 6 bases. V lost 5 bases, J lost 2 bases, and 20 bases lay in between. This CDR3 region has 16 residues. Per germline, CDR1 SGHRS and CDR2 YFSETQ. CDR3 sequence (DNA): TGCGCCAGCAGTCTCGCGGGGACCGTCATAACCTACGAGCAGTACTTC. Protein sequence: CASSLAGTVITYEQYF.

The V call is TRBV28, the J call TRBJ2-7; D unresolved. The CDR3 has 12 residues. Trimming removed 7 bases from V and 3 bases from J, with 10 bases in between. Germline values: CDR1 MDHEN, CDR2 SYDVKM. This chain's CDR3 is CASMKNSYEQYF. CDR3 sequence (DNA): TGTGCCAGCATGAAAAACAGCTACGAGCAGTACTTC.

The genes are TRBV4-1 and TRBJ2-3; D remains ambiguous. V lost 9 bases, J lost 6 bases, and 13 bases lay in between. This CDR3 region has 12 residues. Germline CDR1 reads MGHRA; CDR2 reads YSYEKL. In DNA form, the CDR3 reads TGCGCCAGTAGTGACGCGAGGGATACGCAGTATTTT. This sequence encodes CASSDARDTQYF.

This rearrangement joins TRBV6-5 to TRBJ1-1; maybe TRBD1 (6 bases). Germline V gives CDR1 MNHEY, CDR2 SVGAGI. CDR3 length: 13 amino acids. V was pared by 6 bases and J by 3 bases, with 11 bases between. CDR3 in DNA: TGTGCCAGCAGGTGGGGGCGGGACACTGAAGCTTTCTTT. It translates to CASRWGRDTEAFF.

The chain's CDR3 is CASRGFLGDSSGSYNEQFF. DNA of the CDR3: TGCGCCAGCAGAGGCTTTCTTGGGGACAGTAGCGGGAGCTACAATGAGCAGTTCTTC. The chain uses TRBV10-2 and TRBJ2-1; 9 nucleotides agree with TRBD2. The CDR3 consists of 19 residues. The ends lost 6 bases at V and 3 bases at J; junction bases unmatched: 18. Germline lookup yields CDR1 WSHSY and CDR2 SAAADI.

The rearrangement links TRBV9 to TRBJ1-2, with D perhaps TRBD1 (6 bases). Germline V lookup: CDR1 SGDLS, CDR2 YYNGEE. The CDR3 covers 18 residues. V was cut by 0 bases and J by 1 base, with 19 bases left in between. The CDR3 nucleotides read TGTGCCAGCAGCGTAGCTAGCGGGGGGACAACTAATAACTATGGCTACACCTTC. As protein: CASSVASGGTTNNYGYTF.

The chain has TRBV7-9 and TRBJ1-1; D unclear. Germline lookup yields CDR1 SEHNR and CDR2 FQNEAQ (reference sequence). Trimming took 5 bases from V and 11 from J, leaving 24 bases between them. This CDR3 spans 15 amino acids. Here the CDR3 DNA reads TGTGCCAGCAGCCACCGACCGAAAACCGGGGAGAGGGCTTTCTTT. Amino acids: CASSHRPKTGERAFF. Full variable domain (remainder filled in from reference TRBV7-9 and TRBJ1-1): DTGVSQNPRHKITKRGQNVTFRCDPISEHNRLYWYRQTLGQGPEFLTYFQNEAQLEKSRLLSDRFSAERPKGSFSTLEIQRTEQGDSAMYLCASSHRPKTGERAFFGQGTRLTVV.

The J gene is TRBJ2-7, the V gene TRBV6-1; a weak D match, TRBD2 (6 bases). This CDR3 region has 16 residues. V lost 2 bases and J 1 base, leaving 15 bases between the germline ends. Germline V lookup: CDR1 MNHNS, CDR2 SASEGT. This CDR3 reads CASSESWRVGSYEQYF. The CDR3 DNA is TGTGCCAGCAGTGAATCTTGGAGGGTTGGGTCCTACGAGCAGTACTTC.